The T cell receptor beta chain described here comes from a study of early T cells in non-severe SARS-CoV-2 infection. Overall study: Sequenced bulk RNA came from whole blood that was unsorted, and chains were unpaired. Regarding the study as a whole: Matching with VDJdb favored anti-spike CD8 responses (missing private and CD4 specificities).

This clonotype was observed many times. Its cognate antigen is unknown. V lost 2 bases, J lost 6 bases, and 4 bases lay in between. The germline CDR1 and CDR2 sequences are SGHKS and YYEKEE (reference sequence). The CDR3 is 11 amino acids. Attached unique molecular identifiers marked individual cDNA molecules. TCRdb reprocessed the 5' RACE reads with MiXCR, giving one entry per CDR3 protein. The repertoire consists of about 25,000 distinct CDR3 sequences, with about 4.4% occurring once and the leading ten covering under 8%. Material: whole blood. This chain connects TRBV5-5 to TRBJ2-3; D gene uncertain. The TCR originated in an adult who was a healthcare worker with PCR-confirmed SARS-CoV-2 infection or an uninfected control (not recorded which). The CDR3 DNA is TGTGCCAGCAGCTTTATGGATACGCAGTATTTT. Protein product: CASSFMDTQYF. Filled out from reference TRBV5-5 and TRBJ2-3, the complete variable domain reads DAGVTQSPTHLIKTRGQQVTLRCSPISGHKSVSWYQQVLGQGPQFIFQYYEKEERGRGNFPDRFSARQFPNYSSELNVNALLLGDSALYLCASSFMDTQYFGPGTRLTVL.